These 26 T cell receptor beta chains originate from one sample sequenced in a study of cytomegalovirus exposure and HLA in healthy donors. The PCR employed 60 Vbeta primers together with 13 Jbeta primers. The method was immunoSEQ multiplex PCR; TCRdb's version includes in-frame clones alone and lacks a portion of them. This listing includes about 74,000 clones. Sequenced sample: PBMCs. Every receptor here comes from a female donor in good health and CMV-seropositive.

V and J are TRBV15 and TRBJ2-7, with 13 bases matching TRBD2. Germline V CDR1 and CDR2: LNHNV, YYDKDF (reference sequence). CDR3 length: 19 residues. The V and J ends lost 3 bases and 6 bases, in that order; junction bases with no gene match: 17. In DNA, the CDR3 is TGTGCCACCAGCAGCCTAACGAGGACTAGCGGGAGTCCTATGGGCGAGCAGTACTTC. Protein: CATSSLTRTSGSPMGEQYF.

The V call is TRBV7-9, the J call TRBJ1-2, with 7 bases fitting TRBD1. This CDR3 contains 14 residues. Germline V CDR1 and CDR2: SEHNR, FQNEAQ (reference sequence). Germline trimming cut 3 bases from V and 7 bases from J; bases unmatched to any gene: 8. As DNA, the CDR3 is TGTGCCAGCAGCTTGCTCACAGGGGAACGTGGCTACACCTTC. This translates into CASSLLTGERGYTF.

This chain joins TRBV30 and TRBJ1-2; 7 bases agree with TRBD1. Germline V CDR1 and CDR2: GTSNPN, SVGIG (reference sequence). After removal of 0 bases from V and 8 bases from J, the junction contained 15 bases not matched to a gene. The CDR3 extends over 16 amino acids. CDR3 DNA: TGTGCCTGGAGTGTAAACAGGGGATTTACATCGGGCGGCTACACCTTC. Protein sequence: CAWSVNRGFTSGGYTF.

CDR3 loop: CASSPLASGGAQETQYF. The CDR3 DNA reads TGTGCCAGCAGCCCCCTAGCGAGCGGGGGGGCCCAGGAGACCCAGTACTTC. The chain carries TRBV7-8 and TRBJ2-5; 10 bases map to TRBD2. The CDR3 has 17 residues. The V and J ends lost 5 bases and 5 bases, in that order; junction bases with no gene match: 14. Germline CDR1 SGHVS, CDR2 FQNEAQ.

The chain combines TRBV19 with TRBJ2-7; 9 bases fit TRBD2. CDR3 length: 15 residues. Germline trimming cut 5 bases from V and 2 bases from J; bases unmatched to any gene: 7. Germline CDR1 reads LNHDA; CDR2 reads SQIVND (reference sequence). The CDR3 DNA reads TGTGCCAGTAGTCCCCGCATAGCGGGAGCCTACGAGCAGTACTTC. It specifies CASSPRIAGAYEQYF.

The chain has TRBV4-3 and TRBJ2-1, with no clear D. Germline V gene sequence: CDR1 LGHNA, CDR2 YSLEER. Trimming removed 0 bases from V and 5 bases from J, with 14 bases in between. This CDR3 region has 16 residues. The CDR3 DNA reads TGCGCCAGCAGCCAAGACCCCTCCGGCGCGGACAATGAGCAGTTCTTC. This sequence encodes CASSQDPSGADNEQFF.

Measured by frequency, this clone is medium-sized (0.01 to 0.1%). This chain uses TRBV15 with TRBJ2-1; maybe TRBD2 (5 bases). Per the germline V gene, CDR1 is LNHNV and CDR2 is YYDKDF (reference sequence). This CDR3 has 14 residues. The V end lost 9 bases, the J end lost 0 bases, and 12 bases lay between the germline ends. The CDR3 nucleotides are TGTGCCACGCGCGGGCCTCCCTCCTACAATGAGCAGTTCTTC. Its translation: CATRGPPSYNEQFF.

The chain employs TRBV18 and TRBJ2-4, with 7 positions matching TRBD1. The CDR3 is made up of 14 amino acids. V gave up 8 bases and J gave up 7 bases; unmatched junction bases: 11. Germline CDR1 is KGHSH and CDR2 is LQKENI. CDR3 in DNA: TGTGCCAGCCTACTTACAGGGGAAAATAACATTCAGTACTTC. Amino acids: CASLLTGENNIQYF. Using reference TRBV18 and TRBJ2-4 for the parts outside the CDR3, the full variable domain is NAGVMQNPRHLVRRRGQEARLRCSPMKGHSHVYWYRQLPEEGLKFMVYLQKENIIDESGMPKERFSAEFPKEGPSILRIQQVVRGDSAAYFCASLLTGENNIQYFGAGTRLSVL.

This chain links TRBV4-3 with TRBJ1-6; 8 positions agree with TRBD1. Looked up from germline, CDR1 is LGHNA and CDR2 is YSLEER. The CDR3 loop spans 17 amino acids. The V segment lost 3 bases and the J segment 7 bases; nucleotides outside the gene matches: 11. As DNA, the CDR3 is TGCGCCAGCAGCCAGACGAAGGGGACAGGACCGAATTCACCCCTCCACTTT. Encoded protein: CASSQTKGTGPNSPLHF.

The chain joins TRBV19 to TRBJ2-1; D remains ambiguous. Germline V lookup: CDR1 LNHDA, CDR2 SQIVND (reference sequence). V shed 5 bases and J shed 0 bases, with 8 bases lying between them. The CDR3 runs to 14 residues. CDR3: CASSPGSSYNEQFF. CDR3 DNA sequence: TGTGCCAGTAGTCCAGGAAGCTCCTACAATGAGCAGTTCTTC.

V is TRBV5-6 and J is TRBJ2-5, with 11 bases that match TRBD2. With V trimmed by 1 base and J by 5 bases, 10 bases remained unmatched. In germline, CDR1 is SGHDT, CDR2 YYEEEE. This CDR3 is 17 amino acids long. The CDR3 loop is CASSLLAGGTGDETQYF. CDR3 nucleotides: TGTGCCAGCAGCTTGTTAGCGGGGGGGACCGGGGACGAGACCCAGTACTTC.

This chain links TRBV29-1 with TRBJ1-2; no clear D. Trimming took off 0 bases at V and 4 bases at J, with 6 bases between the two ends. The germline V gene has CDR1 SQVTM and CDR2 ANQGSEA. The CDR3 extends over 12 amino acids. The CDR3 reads CSVEDRVYGYTF. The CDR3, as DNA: TGCAGCGTTGAAGATCGGGTCTATGGCTACACCTTC.

CDR3: CAWVGTAGVNEQFF. DNA of the CDR3: TGTGCCTGGGTCGGAACAGCGGGAGTCAATGAGCAGTTCTTC. The rearrangement links TRBV30 to TRBJ2-1; the match to TRBD2 covers 8 bases. Germline V gene data show CDR1 as GTSNPN and CDR2 as SVGIG (reference sequence). Trimming took 5 bases from V and 6 from J; bases not matched to a gene: 9. The CDR3 has 14 amino acids.

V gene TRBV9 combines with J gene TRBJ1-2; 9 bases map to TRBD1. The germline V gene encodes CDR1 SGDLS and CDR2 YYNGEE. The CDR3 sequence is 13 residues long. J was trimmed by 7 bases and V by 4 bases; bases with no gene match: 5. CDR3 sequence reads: CASSRDREGGYTF. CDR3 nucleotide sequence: TGTGCCAGCAGCCGGGACAGGGAGGGTGGCTACACCTTC.

The CDR3 DNA is TGTGCCAGTAGGAGATCCGGGACAGGGGACACAGATACGCAGTATTTT. Residues: CASRRSGTGDTDTQYF. The chain employs TRBV19 and TRBJ2-3; 10 bases match TRBD1. Germline CDR1 and CDR2: LNHDA and SQIVND (reference sequence). Germline trimming cut 6 bases from V and 2 bases from J; bases unmatched to any gene: 8. There are 16 residues in the CDR3.

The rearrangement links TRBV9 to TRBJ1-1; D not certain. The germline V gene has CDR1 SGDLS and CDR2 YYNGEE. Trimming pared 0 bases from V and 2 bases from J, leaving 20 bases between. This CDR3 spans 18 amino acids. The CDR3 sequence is CASSVVSPRPGKNTEAFF. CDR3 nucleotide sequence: TGTGCCAGCAGCGTAGTGTCCCCTCGCCCGGGAAAAAACACTGAAGCTTTCTTT.

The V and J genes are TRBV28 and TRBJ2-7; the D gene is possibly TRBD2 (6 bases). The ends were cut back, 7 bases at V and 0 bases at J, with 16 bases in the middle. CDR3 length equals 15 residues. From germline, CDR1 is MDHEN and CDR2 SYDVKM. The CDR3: CASTAPGLVSYEQYF. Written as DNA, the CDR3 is TGTGCCAGCACCGCTCCGGGACTCGTCTCCTACGAGCAGTACTTC.

The CDR3 loop reads CASSPIQLAETQYF. The CDR3 DNA reads TGTGCCAGCTCACCAATCCAGCTAGCGGAGACCCAGTACTTC. This chain joins TRBV18 and TRBJ2-5, with a possible D match to TRBD2 (6 bases). Germline CDR1 reads KGHSH; CDR2 reads LQKENI. V dropped 2 bases and J dropped 5 bases, with 12 bases sitting between them. This CDR3 spans 14 amino acids. Supplemented by reference TRBV18 and TRBJ2-5, the full variable domain reads NAGVMQNPRHLVRRRGQEARLRCSPMKGHSHVYWYRQLPEEGLKFMVYLQKENIIDESGMPKERFSAEFPKEGPSILRIQQVVRGDSAAYFCASSPIQLAETQYFGPGTRLLVL.

CDR3 loop: CASSWGSANEQFF. CDR3 sequence (DNA): TGTGCCAGCAGTTGGGGTAGCGCCAATGAGCAGTTCTTC. The chain recombines TRBV6-5 with TRBJ2-1, with D perhaps matching TRBD2 (5 bases). CDR1 MNHEY and CDR2 SVGAGI come from the germline V gene. The CDR3 loop spans 13 amino acids. V was clipped by 4 bases and J by 6 bases, with 10 bases between them.

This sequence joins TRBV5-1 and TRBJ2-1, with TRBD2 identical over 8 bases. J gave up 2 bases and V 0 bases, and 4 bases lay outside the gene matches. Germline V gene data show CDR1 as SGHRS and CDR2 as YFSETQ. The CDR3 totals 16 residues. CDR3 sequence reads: CASSLGGRSAYNEQFF. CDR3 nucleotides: TGCGCCAGCAGCTTGGGCGGGAGGAGTGCCTACAATGAGCAGTTCTTC.

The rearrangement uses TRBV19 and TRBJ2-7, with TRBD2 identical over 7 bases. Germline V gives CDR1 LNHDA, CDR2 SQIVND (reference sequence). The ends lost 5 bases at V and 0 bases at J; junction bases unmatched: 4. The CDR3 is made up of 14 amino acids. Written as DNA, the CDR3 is TGTGCCAGTAGTGCCGGGACTACCTCCTACGAGCAGTACTTC. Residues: CASSAGTTSYEQYF.

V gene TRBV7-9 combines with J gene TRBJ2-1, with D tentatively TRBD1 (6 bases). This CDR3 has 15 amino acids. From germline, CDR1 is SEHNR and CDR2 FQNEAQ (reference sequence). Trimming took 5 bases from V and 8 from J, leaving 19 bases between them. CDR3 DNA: TGTGCCAGCAGCCTCGGACAGACGGCACAAGATGAGCAGTTCTTC. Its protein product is CASSLGQTAQDEQFF.

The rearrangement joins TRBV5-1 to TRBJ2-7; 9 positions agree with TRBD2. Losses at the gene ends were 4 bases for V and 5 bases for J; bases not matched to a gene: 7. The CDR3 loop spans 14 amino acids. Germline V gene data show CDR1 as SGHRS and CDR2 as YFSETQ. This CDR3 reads CASSLSGSINEQYF. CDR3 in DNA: TGCGCCAGCAGCCTTAGCGGGAGTATTAACGAGCAGTACTTC.

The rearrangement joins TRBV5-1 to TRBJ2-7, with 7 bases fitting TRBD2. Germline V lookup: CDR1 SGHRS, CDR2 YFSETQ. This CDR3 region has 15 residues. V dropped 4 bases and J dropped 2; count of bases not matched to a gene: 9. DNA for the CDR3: TGCGCCAGCAGCCCCCACACTAGCGCCACCTACGAGCAGTACTTC. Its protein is CASSPHTSATYEQYF. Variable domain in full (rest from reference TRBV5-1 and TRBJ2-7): KAGVTQTPRYLIKTRGQQVTLSCSPISGHRSVSWYQQTPGQGLQFLFEYFSETQRNKGNFPGRFSGRQFSNSRSEMNVSTLELGDSALYLCASSPHTSATYEQYFGPGTRLTVT.

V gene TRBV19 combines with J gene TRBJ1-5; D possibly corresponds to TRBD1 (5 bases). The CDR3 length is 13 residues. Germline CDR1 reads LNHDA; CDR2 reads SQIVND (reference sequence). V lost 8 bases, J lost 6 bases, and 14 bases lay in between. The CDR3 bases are TGTGCCAGTCTGGGGGGGAAGGGTCAGCCCCAGCATTTT. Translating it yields CASLGGKGQPQHF.

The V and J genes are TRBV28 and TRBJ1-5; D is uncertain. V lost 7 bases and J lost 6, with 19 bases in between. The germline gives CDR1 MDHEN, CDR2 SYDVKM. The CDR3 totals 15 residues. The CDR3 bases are TGTGCCAGCACCCAAATCTCTGGAGGCCTTCAGCCCCAGCATTTT. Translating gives CASTQISGGLQPQHF. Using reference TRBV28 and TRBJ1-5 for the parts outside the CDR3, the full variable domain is DVKVTQSSRYLVKRTGEKVFLECVQDMDHENMFWYRQDPGLGLRLIYFSYDVKMKEKGDIPEGYSVSREKKERFSLILESASTNQTSMYLCASTQISGGLQPQHFGDGTRLSIL.